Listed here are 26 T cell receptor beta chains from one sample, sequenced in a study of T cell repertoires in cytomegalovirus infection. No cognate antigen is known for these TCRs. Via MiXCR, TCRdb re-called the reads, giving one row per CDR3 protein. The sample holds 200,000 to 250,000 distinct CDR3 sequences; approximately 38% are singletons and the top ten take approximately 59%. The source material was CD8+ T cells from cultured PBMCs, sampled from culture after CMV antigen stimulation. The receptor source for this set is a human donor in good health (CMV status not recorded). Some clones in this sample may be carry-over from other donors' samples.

CDR3 bases: TGTGCCAGCAGCTTACCACAGGGGGTAGGGACTGAAGCTTTCTTT. It translates to CASSLPQGVGTEAFF. The chain is built from TRBV7-8 and TRBJ1-1, with 8 bases identical to TRBD1. The CDR3 covers 15 residues. The J segment lost 5 bases and the V segment lost 2 bases, leaving 7 bases of the junction unmatched. Germline V CDR1 and CDR2: SGHVS, FQNEAQ.

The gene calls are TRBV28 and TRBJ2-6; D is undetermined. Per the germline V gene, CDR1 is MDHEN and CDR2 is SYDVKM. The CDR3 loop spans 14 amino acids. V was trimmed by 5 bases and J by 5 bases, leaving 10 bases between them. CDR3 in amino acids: CASSHPPWANVLTF. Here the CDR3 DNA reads TGTGCCAGCAGTCACCCACCCTGGGCCAACGTCCTGACTTTC.

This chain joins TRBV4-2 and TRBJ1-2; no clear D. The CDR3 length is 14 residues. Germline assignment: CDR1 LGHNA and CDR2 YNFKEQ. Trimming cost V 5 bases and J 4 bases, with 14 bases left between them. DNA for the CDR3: TGTGCCAGCAGCAACCGGAGAGACCTCTATGGCTACACCTTC. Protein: CASSNRRDLYGYTF.

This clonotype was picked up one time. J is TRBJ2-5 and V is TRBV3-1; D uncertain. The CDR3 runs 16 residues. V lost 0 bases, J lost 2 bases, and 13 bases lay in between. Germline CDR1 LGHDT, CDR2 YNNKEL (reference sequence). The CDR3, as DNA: TGTGCCAGCAGCCAAGATGACTTCCCGTCTCAAGAGACCCAGTACTTC. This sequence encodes CASSQDDFPSQETQYF.

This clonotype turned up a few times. The CDR3, as DNA: TGCAGTGCTAGAAGTGAGGACAGATACACTGAAGCTTTCTTT. It specifies CSARSEDRYTEAFF. The chain is built from TRBV20-1 and TRBJ1-1; D may be TRBD1 (6 bases). This CDR3 comprises 14 residues. V lost 2 bases and J lost 3, with 13 bases in between. Germline V gene sequence: CDR1 DFQATT, CDR2 SNEGSKA (reference sequence).

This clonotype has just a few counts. The CDR3 sequence: CASKTGSVWDEQYF. In DNA form, the CDR3 reads TGTGCCAGCAAGACAGGGTCGGTGTGGGACGAGCAGTACTTC. This rearrangement joins TRBV7-2 to TRBJ2-7, with TRBD1 identical over 7 bases. The germline V gene has CDR1 SGHTA and CDR2 FQGNSA. J was trimmed by 5 bases and V by 7 bases; bases with no gene match: 11. The CDR3 runs to 14 residues.

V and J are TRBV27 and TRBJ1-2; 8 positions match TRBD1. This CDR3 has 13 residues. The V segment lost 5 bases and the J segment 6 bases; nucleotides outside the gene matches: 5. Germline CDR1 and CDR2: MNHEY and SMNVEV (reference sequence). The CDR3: CASSPPDRDGYTF. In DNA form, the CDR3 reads TGTGCCAGCAGTCCTCCGGACAGGGATGGCTACACCTTC.

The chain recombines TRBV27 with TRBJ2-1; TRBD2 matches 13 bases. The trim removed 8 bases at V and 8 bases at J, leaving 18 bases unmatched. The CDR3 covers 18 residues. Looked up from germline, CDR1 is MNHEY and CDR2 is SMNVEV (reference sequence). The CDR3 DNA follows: TGTGCCAGCCGCCCCTCGTCGGGACTAGCGGGGAGGCGGGATGAGCAGTTCTTC. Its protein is CASRPSSGLAGRRDEQFF.

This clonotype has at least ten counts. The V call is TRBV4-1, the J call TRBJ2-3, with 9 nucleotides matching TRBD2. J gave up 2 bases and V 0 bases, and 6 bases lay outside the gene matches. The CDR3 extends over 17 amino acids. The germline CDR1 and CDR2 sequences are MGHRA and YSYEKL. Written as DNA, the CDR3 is TGCGCCAGCAGCCAAGAAGGCCCTAGCGGGGTCACAGATACGCAGTATTTT. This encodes CASSQEGPSGVTDTQYF.

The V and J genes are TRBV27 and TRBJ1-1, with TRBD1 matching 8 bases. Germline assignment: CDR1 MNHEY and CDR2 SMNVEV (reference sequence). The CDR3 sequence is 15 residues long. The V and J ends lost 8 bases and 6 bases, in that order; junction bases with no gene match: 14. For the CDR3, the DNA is TGTGCCAGCGTCCAGGTCGGGCAGGGGGCGGCTGAAGCTTTCTTT. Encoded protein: CASVQVGQGAAEAFF.

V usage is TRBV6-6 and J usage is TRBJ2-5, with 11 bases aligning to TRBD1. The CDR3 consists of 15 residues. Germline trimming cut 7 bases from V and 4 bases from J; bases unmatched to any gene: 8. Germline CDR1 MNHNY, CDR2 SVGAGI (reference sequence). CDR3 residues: CASTLPGQGVETQYF. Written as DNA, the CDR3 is TGTGCCAGCACCCTTCCGGGACAGGGGGTAGAGACCCAGTACTTC.

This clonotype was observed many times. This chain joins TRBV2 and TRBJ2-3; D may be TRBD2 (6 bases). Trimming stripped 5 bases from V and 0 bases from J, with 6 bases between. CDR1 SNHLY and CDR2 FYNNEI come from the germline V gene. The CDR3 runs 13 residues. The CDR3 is CASSRGSTDTQYF. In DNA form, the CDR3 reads TGTGCCAGCAGTCGGGGGAGCACAGATACGCAGTATTTT.

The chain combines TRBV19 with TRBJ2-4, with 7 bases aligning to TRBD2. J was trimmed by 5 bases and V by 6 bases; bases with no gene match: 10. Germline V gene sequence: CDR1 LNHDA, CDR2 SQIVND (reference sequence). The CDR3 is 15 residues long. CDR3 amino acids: CASSPSGWPENIQYF. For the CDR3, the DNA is TGTGCCAGTAGCCCTAGCGGTTGGCCGGAAAACATTCAGTACTTC.

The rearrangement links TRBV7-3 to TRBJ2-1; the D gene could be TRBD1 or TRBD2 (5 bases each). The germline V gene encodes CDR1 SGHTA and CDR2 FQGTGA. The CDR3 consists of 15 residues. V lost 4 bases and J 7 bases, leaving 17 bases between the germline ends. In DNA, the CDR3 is TGTGCCAGCAGCTCGTCCGGGACCAGGACTAATGAGCAGTTCTTC. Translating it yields CASSSSGTRTNEQFF.

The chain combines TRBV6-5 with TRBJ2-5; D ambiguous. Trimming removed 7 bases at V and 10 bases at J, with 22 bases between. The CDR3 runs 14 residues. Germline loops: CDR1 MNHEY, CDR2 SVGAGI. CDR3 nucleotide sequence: TGTGCCAGCACTACTCTCCCCGGTGGTGATGGCCAGTACTTC. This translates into CASTTLPGGDGQYF.

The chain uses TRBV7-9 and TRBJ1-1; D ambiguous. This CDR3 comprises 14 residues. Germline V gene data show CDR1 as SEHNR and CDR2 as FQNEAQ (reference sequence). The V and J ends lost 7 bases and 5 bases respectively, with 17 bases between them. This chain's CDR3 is CASTPMRPGTEAFF. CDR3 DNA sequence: TGTGCCAGCACCCCAATGAGGCCGGGGACTGAAGCTTTCTTT.

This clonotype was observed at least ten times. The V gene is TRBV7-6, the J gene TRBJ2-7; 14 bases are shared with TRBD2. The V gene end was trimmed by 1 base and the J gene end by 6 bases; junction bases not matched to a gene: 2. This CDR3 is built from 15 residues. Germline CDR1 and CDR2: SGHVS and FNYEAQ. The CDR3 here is CASSLEGLAGAEQYF. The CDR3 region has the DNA TGTGCCAGCAGCTTAGAGGGACTAGCGGGAGCCGAGCAGTACTTC.

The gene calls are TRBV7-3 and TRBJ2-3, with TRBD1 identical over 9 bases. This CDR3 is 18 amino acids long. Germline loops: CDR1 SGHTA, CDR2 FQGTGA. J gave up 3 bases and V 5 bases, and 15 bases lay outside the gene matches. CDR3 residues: CASSPGTGSGPVTDTQYF. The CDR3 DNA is TGTGCCAGCAGCCCCGGGACAGGGAGTGGGCCTGTAACAGATACGCAGTATTTT.

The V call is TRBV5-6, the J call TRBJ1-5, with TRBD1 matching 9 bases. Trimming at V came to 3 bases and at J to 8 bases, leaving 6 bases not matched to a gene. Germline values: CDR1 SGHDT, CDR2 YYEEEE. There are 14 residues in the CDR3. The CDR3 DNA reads TGTGCCAGCAGCTGGGGGACAGGGATGAAGCCCCAGCATTTT. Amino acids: CASSWGTGMKPQHF.

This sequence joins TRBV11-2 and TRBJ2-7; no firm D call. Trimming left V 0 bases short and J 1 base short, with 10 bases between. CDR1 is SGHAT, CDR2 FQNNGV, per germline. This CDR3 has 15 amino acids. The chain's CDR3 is CASSLEVGLSYEQYF. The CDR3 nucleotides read TGTGCCAGCAGCTTAGAGGTCGGGCTTTCCTACGAGCAGTACTTC.

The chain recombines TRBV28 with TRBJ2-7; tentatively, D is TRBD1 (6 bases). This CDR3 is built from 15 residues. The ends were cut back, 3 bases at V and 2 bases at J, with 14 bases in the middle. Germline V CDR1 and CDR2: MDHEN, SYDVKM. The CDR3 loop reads CASSFFAGATYEQYF. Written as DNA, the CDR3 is TGTGCCAGCAGTTTTTTTGCAGGGGCCACCTACGAGCAGTACTTC.

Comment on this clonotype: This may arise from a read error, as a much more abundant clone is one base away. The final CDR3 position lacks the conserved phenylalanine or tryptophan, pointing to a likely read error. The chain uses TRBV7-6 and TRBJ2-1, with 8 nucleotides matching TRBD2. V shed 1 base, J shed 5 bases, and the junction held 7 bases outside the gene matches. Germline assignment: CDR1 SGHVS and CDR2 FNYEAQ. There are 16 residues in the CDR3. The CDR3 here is CASSLVPGGPHNEQFL. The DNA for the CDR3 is TGTGCCAGCAGCTTAGTGCCGGGAGGGCCCCACAATGAGCAGTTCTTA.

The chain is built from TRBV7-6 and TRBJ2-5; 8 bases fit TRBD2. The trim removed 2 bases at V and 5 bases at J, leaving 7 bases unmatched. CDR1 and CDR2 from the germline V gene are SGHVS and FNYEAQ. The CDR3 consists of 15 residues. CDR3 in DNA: TGTGCCAGCAGCTTACTAGCGGGCATTAAGGAGACCCAGTACTTC. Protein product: CASSLLAGIKETQYF.

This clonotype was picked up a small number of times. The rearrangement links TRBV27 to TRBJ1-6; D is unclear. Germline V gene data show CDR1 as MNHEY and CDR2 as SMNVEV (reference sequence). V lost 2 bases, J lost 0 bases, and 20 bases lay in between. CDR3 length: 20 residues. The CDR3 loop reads CASSLRLVRAGSSYNSPLHF. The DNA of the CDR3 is TGTGCCAGCAGTTTACGGCTCGTTAGGGCCGGGAGCTCCTATAATTCACCCCTCCACTTT.

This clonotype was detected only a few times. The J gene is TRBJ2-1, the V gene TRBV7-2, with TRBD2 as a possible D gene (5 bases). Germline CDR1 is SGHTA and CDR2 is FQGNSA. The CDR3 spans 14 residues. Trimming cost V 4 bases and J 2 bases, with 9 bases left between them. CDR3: CASSSRGPYNEQFF. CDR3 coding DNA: TGTGCCAGCAGCTCCCGAGGGCCCTACAATGAGCAGTTCTTC.

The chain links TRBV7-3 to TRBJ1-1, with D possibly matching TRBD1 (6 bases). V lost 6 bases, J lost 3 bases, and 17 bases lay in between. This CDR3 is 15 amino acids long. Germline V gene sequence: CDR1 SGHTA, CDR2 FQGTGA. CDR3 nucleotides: TGTGCCAGCAGACTCGAAAGGGGGTCGGACACTGAAGCTTTCTTT. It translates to CASRLERGSDTEAFF.